This T cell receptor beta chain was sequenced for a study of cytomegalovirus exposure and HLA in healthy donors. A multiplex PCR was run with 60 Vbeta primers and 13 Jbeta primers. This table comes from immunoSEQ multiplex PCR, and its TCRdb copy is limited to in-frame clones, with some not included. Among 150,000 to 200,000 clones listed, approximately 70% were seen once. The CDR3 is 14 amino acids. The germline V gene encodes CDR1 SGHNT and CDR2 YENEEA. Trimming shortened V by 6 bases and J by 0 bases, and 8 bases separated the two germline ends. This chain uses TRBV11-3 with TRBJ2-2, with a weak D call TRBD2 (5 bases). This receptor was taken from a woman in her 30s in good health and CMV-seronegative. What was sequenced was PBMCs. CDR3 loop: CASRRAPNTGELFF. CDR3 DNA sequence: TGTGCCAGCAGGAGGGCCCCGAACACCGGGGAGCTGTTTTTT.